The 6 T cell receptor beta chains in this list originate from one sample, sequenced in a study of shared clonotypes between healthy human individuals. Assay: immunoSEQ multiplex PCR; the TCRdb copy retains only in-frame clones and omits some. In the table there are more than 2,000,000 clones, 80% to 95% of which are singletons. Sequenced sample: naive CD4+ T cells from PBMCs. Documented subset: CD45RA+ positively selected. The source of these receptors is a young man in good health. Some clones in this sample may be carry-over from other donors' samples.

The chain links TRBV7-9 to TRBJ2-5; 7 nucleotides line up with TRBD2. This CDR3 has 10 residues. Per germline, CDR1 SEHNR and CDR2 FQNEAQ (reference sequence). The junction had 0 bases not matched to a gene; V was cut back by 11 bases and J by 3 bases. Here the CDR3 reads CAGGEETQYF. The CDR3 DNA is TGTGCCGGGGGGGAAGAGACCCAGTACTTC.

CDR3 protein: CASSSRLAGLGEQYF. As DNA, the CDR3 is TGTGCCAGCAGCTCTAGACTAGCGGGATTAGGGGAGCAGTACTTC. The chain has TRBV2 and TRBJ2-7; TRBD2 aligns across 11 bases. CDR1 and CDR2 (germline): SNHLY, FYNNEI. CDR3 length: 15 amino acids. V shed 6 bases and J 7 bases; nucleotides not matched to a gene: 11. Drawing the rest from reference TRBV2 and TRBJ2-7, the complete variable domain is EPEVTQTPSHQVTQMGQEVILRCVPISNHLYFYWYRQILGQKVEFLVSFYNNEISEKSEIFDDQFSVERPDGSNFTLKIRSTKLEDSAMYFCASSSRLAGLGEQYFGPGTRLTVT.

The DNA for the CDR3 is TGTGCCAGCAGCGTCTCGGCTTGGGGGAAACCGAACACCGGGGAGCTGTTTTTT. As protein: CASSVSAWGKPNTGELFF. The J gene is TRBJ2-2, the V gene TRBV9; D may match TRBD1 or TRBD2 (5 bases each). V gave up 2 bases and J gave up 0 bases, with 17 bases separating them. This CDR3 comprises 18 residues. Germline lookup yields CDR1 SGDLS and CDR2 YYNGEE.

CDR3 amino acids: CASSLGSGYYGYTF. The DNA of the CDR3 is TGCGCCAGCAGCTTGGGTTCCGGTTACTATGGCTACACCTTC. This rearrangement joins TRBV5-1 to TRBJ1-2; D is unresolved. The germline gives CDR1 SGHRS, CDR2 YFSETQ. The CDR3 spans 14 residues. V gave up 0 bases and J gave up 3 bases, with 9 bases separating them.

The chain couples TRBV5-1 to TRBJ1-3; D possibly corresponds to TRBD1 (6 bases). The CDR3 covers 14 residues. The ends were cut back, 2 bases at V and 10 bases at J, with 16 bases in the middle. From germline, CDR1 is SGHRS and CDR2 YFSETQ. The CDR3 DNA reads TGCGCCAGCAGCTTCGACGGGACATCCCGAACCATATATTTT. Its protein is CASSFDGTSRTIYF.

In DNA form, the CDR3 reads TGTGCCAGCACTAAGAGTTACAATGAGCAGTTCTTC. Protein sequence: CASTKSYNEQFF. The chain couples TRBV28 to TRBJ2-1; D remains ambiguous. This CDR3 spans 12 amino acids. The germline V and J ends were trimmed by 7 bases and 4 bases, with 8 bases remaining between them. From germline, CDR1 is MDHEN and CDR2 SYDVKM.